This T cell receptor (beta chain) was sequenced during a study of T cell responses to AZD1222 COVID-19 vaccine. The repertoire was sequenced with immunoSEQ multiplex PCR; TCRdb's copy has only in-frame clones and lacks some. Here the sample spans around 140,000 clones, just over 90% being singletons. This specimen was peripheral blood, taken on day 0 of AZD1222 vaccination. This TCR was recovered from an adult in good health.

The CDR3: CASSLETLRDYGYTF. For the CDR3, the DNA is TGTGCCAGCAGCTTAGAAACCCTCAGGGACTATGGCTACACCTTC. This chain uses TRBV11-2 with TRBJ1-2, with TRBD1 as a possible D gene (5 bases). CDR3 size: 15 residues. CDR1 is SGHAT, CDR2 FQNNGV, per germline. Trimming shortened V by 0 bases and J by 3 bases, and 11 bases separated the two germline ends.